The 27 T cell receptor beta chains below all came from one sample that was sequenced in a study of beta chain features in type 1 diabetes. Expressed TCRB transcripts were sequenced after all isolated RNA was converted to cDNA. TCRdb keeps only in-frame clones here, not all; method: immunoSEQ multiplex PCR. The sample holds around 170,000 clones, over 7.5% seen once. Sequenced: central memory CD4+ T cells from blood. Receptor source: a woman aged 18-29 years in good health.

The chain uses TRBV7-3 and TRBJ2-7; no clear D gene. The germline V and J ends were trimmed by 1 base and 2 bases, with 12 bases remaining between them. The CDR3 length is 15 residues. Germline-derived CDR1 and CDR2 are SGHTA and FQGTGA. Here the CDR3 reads CASSLRAGPTYEQYF. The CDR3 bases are TGTGCCAGCAGCTTAAGGGCAGGCCCAACCTACGAGCAGTACTTC. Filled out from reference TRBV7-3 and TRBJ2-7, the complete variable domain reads GAGVSQTPSNKVTEKGKYVELRCDPISGHTALYWYRQSLGQGPEFLIYFQGTGAADDSGLPNDRFFAVRPEGSVSTLKIQRTERGDSAVYLCASSLRAGPTYEQYFGPGTRLTVT.

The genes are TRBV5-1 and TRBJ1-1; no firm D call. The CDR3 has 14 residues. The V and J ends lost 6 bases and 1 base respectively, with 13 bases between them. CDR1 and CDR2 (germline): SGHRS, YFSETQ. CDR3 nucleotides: TGCGCCAGCACCCCGGGAGGAGCGAACACTGAAGCTTTCTTT. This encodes CASTPGGANTEAFF.

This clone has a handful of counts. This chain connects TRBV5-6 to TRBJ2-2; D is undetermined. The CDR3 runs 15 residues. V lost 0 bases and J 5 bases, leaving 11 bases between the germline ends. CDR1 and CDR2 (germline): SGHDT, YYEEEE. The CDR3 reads CASSLGLPVTGELFF. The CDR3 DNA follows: TGTGCCAGCAGCTTGGGCCTACCTGTAACCGGGGAGCTGTTTTTT.

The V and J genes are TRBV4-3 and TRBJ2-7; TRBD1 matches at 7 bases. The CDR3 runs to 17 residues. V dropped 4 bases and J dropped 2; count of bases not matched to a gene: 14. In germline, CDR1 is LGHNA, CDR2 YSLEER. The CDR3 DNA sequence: TGCGCCAGCAGCCTAGGACGAACAGGGGAAAAAGCCTACGAGCAGTACTTC. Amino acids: CASSLGRTGEKAYEQYF.

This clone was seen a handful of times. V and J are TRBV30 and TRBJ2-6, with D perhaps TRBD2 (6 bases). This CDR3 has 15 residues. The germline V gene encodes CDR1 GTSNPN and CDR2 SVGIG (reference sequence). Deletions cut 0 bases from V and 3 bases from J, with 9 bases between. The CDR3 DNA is TGTGCCTGGAGTGTACGGGGGTTTGGGGCCAACGTCCTGACTTTC. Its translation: CAWSVRGFGANVLTF.

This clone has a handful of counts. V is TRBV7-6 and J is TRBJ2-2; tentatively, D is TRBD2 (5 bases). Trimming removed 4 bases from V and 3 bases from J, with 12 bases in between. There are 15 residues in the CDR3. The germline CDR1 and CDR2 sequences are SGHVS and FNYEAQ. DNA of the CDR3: TGTGCCAGCAGCTCCTCCATGGGAGACACCGGGGAGCTGTTTTTT. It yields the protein CASSSSMGDTGELFF.

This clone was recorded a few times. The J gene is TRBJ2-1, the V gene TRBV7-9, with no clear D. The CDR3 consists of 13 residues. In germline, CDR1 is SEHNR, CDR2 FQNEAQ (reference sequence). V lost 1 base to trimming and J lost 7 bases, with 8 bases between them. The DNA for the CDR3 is TGTGCCAGCAGCTTAGGGCCCCCGAATGAGCAGTTCTTC. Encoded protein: CASSLGPPNEQFF.

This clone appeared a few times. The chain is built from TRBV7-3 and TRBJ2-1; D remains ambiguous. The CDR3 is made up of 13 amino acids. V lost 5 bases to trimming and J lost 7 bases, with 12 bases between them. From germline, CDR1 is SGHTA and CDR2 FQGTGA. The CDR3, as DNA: TGTGCCAGCAGCGCAAGACTGGCTAATGAGCAGTTCTTC. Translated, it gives CASSARLANEQFF.

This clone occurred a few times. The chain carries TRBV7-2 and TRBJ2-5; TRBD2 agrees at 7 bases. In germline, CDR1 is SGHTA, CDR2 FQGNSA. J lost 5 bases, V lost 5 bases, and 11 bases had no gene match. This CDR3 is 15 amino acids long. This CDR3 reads CASSPGDGRMETQYF. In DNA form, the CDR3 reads TGTGCCAGCAGCCCCGGGGACGGGAGGATGGAGACCCAGTACTTC.

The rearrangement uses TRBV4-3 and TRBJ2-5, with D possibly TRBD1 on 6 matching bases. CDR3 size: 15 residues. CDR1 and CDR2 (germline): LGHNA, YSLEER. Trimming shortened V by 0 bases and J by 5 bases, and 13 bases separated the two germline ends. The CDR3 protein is CASSQDLGTGETQYF. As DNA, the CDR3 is TGCGCCAGCAGCCAAGATCTCGGAACAGGGGAGACCCAGTACTTC.

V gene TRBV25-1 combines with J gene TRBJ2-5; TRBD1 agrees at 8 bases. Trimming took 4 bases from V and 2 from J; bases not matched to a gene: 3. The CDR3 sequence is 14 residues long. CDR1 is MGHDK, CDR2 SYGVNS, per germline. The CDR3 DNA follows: TGTGCCAGCAGTGCCGGACAGGGTCAAGAGACCCAGTACTTC. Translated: CASSAGQGQETQYF.

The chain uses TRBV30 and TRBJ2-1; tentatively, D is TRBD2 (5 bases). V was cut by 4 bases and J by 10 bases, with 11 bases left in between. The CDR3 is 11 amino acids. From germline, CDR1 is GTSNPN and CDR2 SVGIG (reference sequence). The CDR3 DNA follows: TGTGCCTGGAATAGTCCGGGAGAGCAGTTCTTC. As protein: CAWNSPGEQFF.

The CDR3 region has the DNA TGTGCCACTTTTCGCGGGCCGCGGGGCTACACCTTC. Amino acid sequence: CATFRGPRGYTF. This chain joins TRBV6-5 and TRBJ1-2; no definite D call. CDR3 length: 12 amino acids. Germline V lookup: CDR1 MNHEY, CDR2 SVGAGI. With 10 bases removed from V and 8 bases from J, the gap between germline ends came to 17 bases.

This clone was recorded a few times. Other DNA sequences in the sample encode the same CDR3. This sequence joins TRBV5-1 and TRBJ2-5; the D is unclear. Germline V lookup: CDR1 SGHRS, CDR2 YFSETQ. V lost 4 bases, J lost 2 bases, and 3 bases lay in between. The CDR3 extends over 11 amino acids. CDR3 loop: CASSRQETQYF. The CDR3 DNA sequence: TGCGCCAGCAGCCGGCAAGAGACCCAGTACTTC.

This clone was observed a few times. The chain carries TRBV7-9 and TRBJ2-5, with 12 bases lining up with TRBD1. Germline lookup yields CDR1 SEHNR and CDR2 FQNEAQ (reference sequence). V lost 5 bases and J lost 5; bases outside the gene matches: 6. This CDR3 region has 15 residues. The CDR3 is CASSPGTGGGETQYF. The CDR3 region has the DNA TGTGCCAGCAGCCCTGGGACAGGGGGCGGCGAGACCCAGTACTTC.

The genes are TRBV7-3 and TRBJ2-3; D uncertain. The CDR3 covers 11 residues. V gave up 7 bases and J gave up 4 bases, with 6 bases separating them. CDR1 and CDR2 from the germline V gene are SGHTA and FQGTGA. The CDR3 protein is CASTPADTQYF. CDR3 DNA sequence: TGTGCCAGCACTCCCGCAGATACGCAGTATTTT.

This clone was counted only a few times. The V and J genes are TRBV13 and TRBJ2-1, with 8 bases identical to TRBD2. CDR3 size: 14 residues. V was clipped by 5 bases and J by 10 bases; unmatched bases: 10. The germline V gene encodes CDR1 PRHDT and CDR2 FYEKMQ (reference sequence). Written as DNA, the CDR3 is TGTGCCAGCAGCCCAATAGCGGGAAGGCAGGAGCAGTTCTTC. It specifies CASSPIAGRQEQFF. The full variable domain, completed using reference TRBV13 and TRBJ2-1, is AAGVIQSPRHLIKEKRETATLKCYPIPRHDTVYWYQQGPGQDPQFLISFYEKMQSDKGSIPDRFSAQQFSDYHSELNMSSLELGDSALYFCASSPIAGRQEQFFGPGTRLTVL.

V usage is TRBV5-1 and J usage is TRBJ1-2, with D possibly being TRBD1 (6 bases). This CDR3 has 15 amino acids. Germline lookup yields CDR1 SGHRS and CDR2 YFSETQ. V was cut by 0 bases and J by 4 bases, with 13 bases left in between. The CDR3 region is CASSLADPRGYGYTF. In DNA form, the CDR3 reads TGCGCCAGCAGCTTGGCCGACCCCAGGGGCTATGGCTACACCTTC.

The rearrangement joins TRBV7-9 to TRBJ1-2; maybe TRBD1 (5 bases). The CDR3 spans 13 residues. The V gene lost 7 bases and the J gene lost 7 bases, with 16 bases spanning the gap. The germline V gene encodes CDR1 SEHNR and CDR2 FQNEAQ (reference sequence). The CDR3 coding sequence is TGTGCCAGCACCCTTGTGGGGGGACTTGGCTACACCTTC. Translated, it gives CASTLVGGLGYTF.

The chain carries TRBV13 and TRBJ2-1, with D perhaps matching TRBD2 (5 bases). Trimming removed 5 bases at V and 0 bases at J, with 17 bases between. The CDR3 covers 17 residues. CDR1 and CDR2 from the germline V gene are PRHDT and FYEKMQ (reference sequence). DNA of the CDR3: TGTGCCAGCAGCCTTAGAAGAGGGCGGAGCTCCTACAATGAGCAGTTCTTC. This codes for CASSLRRGRSSYNEQFF.

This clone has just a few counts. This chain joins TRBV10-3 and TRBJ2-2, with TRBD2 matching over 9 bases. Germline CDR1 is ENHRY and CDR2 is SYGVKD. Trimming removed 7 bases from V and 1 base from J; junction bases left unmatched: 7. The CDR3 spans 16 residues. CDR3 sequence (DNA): TGTGCCATCAAATCGGGACTAGCCCAGAACACCGGGGAGCTGTTTTTT. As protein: CAIKSGLAQNTGELFF.

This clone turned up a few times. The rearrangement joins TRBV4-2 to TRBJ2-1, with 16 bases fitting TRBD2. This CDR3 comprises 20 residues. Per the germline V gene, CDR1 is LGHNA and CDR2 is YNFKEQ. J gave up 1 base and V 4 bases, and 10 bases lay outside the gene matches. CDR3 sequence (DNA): TGTGCCAGCAGCCCAGGCCCGGGACTAGCGGGGGGGCGGTCCTACAATGAGCAGTTCTTC. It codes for CASSPGPGLAGGRSYNEQFF.

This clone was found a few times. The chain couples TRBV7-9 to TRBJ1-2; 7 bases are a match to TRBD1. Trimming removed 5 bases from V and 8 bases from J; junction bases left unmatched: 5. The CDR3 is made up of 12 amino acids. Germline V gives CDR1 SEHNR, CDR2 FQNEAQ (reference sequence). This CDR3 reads CASSMTGRGYTF. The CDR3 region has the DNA TGTGCCAGCAGCATGACAGGGAGAGGCTACACCTTC. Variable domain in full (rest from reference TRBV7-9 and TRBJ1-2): DTGVSQNPRHKITKRGQNVTFRCDPISEHNRLYWYRQTLGQGPEFLTYFQNEAQLEKSRLLSDRFSAERPKGSFSTLEIQRTEQGDSAMYLCASSMTGRGYTFGSGTRLTVV.

CDR3 amino acids: CASSSTGGFTEAFF. CDR3 DNA sequence: TGTGCCAGCAGCTCTACAGGGGGATTCACTGAAGCTTTCTTT. The chain is built from TRBV7-9 and TRBJ1-1, with 8 positions matching TRBD1. J lost 4 bases, V lost 4 bases, and 5 bases had no gene match. The CDR3 sequence is 14 residues long. CDR1 and CDR2 from the germline V gene are SEHNR and FQNEAQ (reference sequence).

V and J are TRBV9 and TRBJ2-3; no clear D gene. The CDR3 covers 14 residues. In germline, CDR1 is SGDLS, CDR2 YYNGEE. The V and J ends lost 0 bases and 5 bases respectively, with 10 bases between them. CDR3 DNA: TGTGCCAGCAGCGTAGGCGTCCATGGAGATACGCAGTATTTT. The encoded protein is CASSVGVHGDTQYF.

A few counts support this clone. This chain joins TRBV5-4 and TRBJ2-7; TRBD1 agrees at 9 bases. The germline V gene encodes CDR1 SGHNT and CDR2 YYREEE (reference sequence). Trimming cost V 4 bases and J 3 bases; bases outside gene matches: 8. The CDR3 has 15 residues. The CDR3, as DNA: TGTGCCAGCAGCGCGAAAGGGACAGGGAGCTACGAGCAGTACTTC. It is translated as CASSAKGTGSYEQYF.

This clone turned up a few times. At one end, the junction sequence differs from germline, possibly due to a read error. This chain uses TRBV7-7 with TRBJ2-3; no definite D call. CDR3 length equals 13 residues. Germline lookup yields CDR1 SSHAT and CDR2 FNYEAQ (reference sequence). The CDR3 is CASSWSNTDTQYF. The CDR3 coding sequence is TGTGCTAGCAGCTGGAGCAACACAGATACGCAGTATTTT.